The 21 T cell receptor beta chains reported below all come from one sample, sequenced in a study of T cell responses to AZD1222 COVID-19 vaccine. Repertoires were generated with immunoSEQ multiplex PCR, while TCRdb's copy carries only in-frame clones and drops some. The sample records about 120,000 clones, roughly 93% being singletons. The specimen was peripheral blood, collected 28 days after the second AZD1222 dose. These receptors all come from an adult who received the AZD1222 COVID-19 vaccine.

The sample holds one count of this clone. The CDR3 sequence is CASSRPRAGLASLGMGEQFF. The CDR3 region has the DNA TGTGCCAGCAGCCGTCCCCGAGCGGGACTAGCGAGCCTTGGTATGGGTGAGCAGTTCTTC. The chain carries TRBV5-8 and TRBJ2-1, with TRBD2 identical over 10 bases. The CDR3 loop spans 20 amino acids. The junction had 25 bases not matched to a gene; V was cut back by 4 bases and J by 9 bases. Germline V gives CDR1 SGHTS, CDR2 YDEGEE.

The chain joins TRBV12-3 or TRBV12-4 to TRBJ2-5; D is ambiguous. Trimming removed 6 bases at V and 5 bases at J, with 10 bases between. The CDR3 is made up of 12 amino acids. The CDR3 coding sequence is TGTGCCAGCAGGTCAGCTAGGGAGACCCAGTACTTC. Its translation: CASRSARETQYF.

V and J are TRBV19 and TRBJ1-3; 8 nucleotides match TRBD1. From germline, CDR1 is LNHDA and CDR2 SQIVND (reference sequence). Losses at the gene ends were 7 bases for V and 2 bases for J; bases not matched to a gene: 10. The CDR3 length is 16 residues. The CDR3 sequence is CASNKGTGATGNTIYF. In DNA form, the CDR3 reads TGTGCCAGTAATAAAGGGACAGGAGCGACTGGAAACACCATATATTTT.

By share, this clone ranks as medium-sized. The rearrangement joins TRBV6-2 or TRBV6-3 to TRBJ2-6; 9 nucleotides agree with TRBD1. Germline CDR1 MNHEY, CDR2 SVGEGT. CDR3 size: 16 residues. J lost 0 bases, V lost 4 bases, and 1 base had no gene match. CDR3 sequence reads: CASSSTGGSGANVLTF. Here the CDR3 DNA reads TGTGCCAGCAGTTCGACAGGGGGCTCTGGGGCCAACGTCCTGACTTTC.

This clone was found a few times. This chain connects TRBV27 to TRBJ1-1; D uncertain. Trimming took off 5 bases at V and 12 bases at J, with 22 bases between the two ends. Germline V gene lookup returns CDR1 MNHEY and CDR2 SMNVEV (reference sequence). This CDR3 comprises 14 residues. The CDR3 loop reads CASSQATGRYSTFF. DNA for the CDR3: TGTGCCAGCAGTCAAGCCACGGGGAGGTATAGTACTTTCTTT.

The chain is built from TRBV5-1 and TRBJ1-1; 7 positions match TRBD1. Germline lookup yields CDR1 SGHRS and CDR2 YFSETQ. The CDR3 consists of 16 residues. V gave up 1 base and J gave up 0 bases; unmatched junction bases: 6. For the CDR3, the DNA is TGCGCCAGCAGCTTGTTACCAGGGGGTTTGAACACTGAAGCTTTCTTT. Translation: CASSLLPGGLNTEAFF.

In nucleotides, the CDR3 is TGCGCCAGCAGCTGGAGGGACGCGGCGACCCAGTACTTC. As protein: CASSWRDAATQYF. The V and J genes are TRBV5-1 and TRBJ2-5; a possible D gene is TRBD2 (6 bases). Germline V gene sequence: CDR1 SGHRS, CDR2 YFSETQ. V shed 3 bases and J shed 7 bases, with 13 bases lying between them. CDR3 length equals 13 residues.

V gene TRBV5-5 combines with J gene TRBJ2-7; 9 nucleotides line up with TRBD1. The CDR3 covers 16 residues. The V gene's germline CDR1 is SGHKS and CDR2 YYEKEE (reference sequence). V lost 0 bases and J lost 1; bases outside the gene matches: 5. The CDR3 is CASSLVTGGKSYEQYF. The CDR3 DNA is TGTGCCAGCAGCTTGGTAACAGGGGGCAAGTCCTACGAGCAGTACTTC.

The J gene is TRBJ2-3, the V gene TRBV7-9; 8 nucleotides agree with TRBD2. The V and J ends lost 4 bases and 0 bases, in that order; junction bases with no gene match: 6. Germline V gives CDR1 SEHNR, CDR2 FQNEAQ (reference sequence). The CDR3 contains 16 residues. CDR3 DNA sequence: TGTGCCAGCAGCTCCACTAGCGGTTGGAGCACAGATACGCAGTATTTT. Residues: CASSSTSGWSTDTQYF.

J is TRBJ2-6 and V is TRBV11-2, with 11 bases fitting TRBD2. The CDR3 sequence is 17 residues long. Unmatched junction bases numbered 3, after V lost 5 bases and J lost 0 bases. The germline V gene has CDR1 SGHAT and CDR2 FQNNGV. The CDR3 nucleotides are TGTGCCAGCAGCCCTCTAGCGGGAGGCTCTGGGGCCAACGTCCTGACTTTC. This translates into CASSPLAGGSGANVLTF.

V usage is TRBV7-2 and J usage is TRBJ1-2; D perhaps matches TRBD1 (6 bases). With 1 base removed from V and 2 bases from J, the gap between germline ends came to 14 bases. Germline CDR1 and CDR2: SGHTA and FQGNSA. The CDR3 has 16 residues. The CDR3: CASSLGLGARNYGYTF. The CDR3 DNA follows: TGTGCCAGCAGCTTAGGACTGGGGGCCCGCAACTATGGCTACACCTTC.

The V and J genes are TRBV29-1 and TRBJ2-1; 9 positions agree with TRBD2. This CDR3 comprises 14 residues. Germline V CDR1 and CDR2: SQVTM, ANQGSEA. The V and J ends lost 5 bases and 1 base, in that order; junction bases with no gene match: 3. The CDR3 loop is CSVLAGVSYNEQFF. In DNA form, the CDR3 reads TGCAGCGTTTTAGCGGGAGTGTCCTACAATGAGCAGTTCTTC.

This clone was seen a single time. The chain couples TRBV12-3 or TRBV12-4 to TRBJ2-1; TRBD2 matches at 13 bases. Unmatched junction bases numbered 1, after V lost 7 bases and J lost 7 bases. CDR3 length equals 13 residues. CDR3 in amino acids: CASTLAGGNEQFF. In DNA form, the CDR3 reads TGTGCCAGCACACTAGCGGGAGGGAATGAGCAGTTCTTC.

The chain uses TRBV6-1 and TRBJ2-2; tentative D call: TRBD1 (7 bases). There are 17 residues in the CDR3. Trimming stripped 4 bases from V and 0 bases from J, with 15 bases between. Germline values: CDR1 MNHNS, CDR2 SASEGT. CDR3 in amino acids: CASSAQGGYANTGELFF. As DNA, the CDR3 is TGTGCCAGCAGTGCCCAGGGGGGATACGCGAACACCGGGGAGCTGTTTTTT.

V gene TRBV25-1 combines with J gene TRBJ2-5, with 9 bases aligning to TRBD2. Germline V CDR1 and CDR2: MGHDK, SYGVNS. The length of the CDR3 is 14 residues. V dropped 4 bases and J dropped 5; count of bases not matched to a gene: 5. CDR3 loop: CASSGGLAKETQYF. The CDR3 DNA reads TGTGCCAGCAGTGGGGGACTAGCTAAGGAGACCCAGTACTTC.

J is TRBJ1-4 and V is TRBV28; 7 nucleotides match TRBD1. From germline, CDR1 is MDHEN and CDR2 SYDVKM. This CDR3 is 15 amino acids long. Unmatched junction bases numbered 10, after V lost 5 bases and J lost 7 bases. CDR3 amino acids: CASSPGTVNGEKLFF. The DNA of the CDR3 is TGTGCCAGCAGTCCCGGGACAGTAAATGGTGAAAAACTGTTTTTT.

CDR3 nucleotides: TGTGCTAGTGGCCCATCACAGGGGTACCACAATGAGCAGTTCTTC. Translation: CASGPSQGYHNEQFF. The chain joins TRBV12-5 to TRBJ2-1, with 7 bases identical to TRBD1. Germline-derived CDR1 and CDR2 are LGHNT and FRNRAP. This CDR3 has 15 amino acids. With V trimmed by 6 bases and J by 5 bases, 10 bases remained unmatched.

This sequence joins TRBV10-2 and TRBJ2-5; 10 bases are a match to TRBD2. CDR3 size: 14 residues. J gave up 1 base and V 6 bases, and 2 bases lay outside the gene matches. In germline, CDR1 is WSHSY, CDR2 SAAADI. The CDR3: CASSPSGGQETQYF. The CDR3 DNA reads TGCGCCAGCAGCCCTAGCGGGGGCCAAGAGACCCAGTACTTC.

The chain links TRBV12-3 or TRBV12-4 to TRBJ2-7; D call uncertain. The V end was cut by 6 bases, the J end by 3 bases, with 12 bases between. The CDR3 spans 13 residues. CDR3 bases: TGTGCCAGCAGCCCCCCGGCGGTCTACGAGCAGTACTTC. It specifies CASSPPAVYEQYF.

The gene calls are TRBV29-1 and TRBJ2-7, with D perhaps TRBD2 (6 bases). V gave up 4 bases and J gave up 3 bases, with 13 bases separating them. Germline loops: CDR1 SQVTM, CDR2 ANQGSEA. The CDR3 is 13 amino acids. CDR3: CSVAQGLNYEQYF. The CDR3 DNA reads TGCAGCGTTGCTCAGGGACTGAACTACGAGCAGTACTTC.

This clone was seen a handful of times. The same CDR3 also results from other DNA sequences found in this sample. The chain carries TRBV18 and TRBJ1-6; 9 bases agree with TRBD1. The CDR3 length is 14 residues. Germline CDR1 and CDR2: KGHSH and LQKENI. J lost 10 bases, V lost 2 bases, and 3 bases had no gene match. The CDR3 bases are TGTGCCAGCTCACCAGAGGGACAGGGATCACCCCTCCACTTT. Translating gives CASSPEGQGSPLHF.